One and the same sample provided the 18 T cell receptor beta chains below, sequenced in a study of Tregs in tolerant kidney transplant recipients. The table came from immunoSEQ multiplex PCR; TCRdb's copy has only in-frame clones and leaves some out. Of some 74,000 clones in the sample, 91% were seen once. The source was Tregs from blood, collected before the transplant. The origin of the receptors is a human donor who received a combined kidney and bone marrow transplant.

V is TRBV11-3 and J is TRBJ2-4; the match to TRBD2 covers 9 bases. The germline V gene encodes CDR1 SGHNT and CDR2 YENEEA. V trimming: 5 bases; J trimming: 9 bases; junction bases outside the gene matches: 5. This CDR3 comprises 13 residues. The CDR3 bases are TGTGCCAGCAGCCCCGGGACTAGCCCCATTCAGTACTTC. Encoded protein: CASSPGTSPIQYF.

The chain is built from TRBV27 and TRBJ2-3; D gene uncertain. V was pared by 1 base and J by 0 bases, with 5 bases between. This CDR3 region has 14 residues. Germline CDR1 and CDR2: MNHEY and SMNVEV (reference sequence). The CDR3, as DNA: TGTGCCAGCAGTTTATTCGGTAGCACAGATACGCAGTATTTT. Residues: CASSLFGSTDTQYF.

This clone was detected only once. The rearrangement uses TRBV28 and TRBJ2-1, with D possibly being TRBD2 (6 bases). CDR3 length: 13 amino acids. Trimming pared 6 bases from V and 9 bases from J, leaving 15 bases between. Germline assignment: CDR1 MDHEN and CDR2 SYDVKM. The CDR3 DNA is TGTGCCAGCAGCCCGACTAGGTGGGTTGAGCAGTTCTTC. Translation: CASSPTRWVEQFF.

This clone has only one observation. The chain combines TRBV5-8 with TRBJ1-2; tentatively, D is TRBD1 (5 bases). Germline CDR1 is SGHTS and CDR2 is YDEGEE. V gave up 2 bases and J gave up 3 bases, with 14 bases separating them. This CDR3 contains 15 residues. The CDR3 reads CASSFSRGADYGYTF. The CDR3 bases are TGTGCCAGCAGCTTCTCGAGGGGCGCTGACTATGGCTACACCTTC. Combining the CDR3 with reference TRBV5-8 and TRBJ1-2 gives the whole variable domain EAGVTQSPTHLIKTRGQQATLRCSPISGHTSVYWYQQALGLGLQFLLWYDEGEERNRGNFPPRFSGRQFPNYSSELNVNALELEDSALYLCASSFSRGADYGYTFGSGTRLTVV.

The V gene is TRBV6-1, the J gene TRBJ1-1; possible D gene TRBD1, 5 bases. This CDR3 comprises 14 residues. CDR1 and CDR2 from the germline V gene are MNHNS and SASEGT. V lost 2 bases and J 4 bases, leaving 11 bases between the germline ends. CDR3 nucleotide sequence: TGTGCCAGCAGTGAACAAGGGGAGGGCACTGAAGCTTTCTTT. It translates to CASSEQGEGTEAFF.

This clone was counted a few times. The chain combines TRBV5-1 with TRBJ1-1, with 7 bases identical to TRBD1. Germline CDR1 is SGHRS and CDR2 is YFSETQ. J was trimmed by 7 bases and V by 2 bases; bases with no gene match: 17. CDR3 length: 17 amino acids. The CDR3 loop reads CASSFTGASGGTSEAFF. CDR3 in DNA: TGCGCCAGCAGCTTCACAGGGGCATCCGGGGGAACAAGTGAAGCTTTCTTT.

J is TRBJ1-2 and V is TRBV27; 10 bases are shared with TRBD1. Germline V gene lookup returns CDR1 MNHEY and CDR2 SMNVEV (reference sequence). The CDR3 length is 14 residues. After removal of 5 bases from V and 8 bases from J, the junction contained 8 bases not matched to a gene. The CDR3 sequence: CASSTLTGGEGYTF. The CDR3 DNA reads TGTGCCAGCAGTACCTTGACAGGGGGCGAGGGCTACACCTTC.

The genes are TRBV11-3 and TRBJ2-3; D not resolved. V lost 4 bases, J lost 2 bases, and 7 bases lay in between. The CDR3 covers 13 residues. The germline V gene encodes CDR1 SGHNT and CDR2 YENEEA. CDR3 DNA sequence: TGTGCCAGCAGCTCGGGCCACACAGATACGCAGTATTTT. Translating it yields CASSSGHTDTQYF.

The genes are TRBV28 and TRBJ1-2; a weak D match, TRBD1 (6 bases). From germline, CDR1 is MDHEN and CDR2 SYDVKM. V was pared by 5 bases and J by 4 bases, with 17 bases between. The CDR3 has 15 amino acids. CDR3 nucleotides: TGTGCCAGCAGTCCCCCCGACAGGCCTACCTATGGCTACACCTTC. Protein: CASSPPDRPTYGYTF.

This clone was counted a single time. The rearrangement links TRBV7-3 to TRBJ2-1, with 10 bases fitting TRBD2. Germline CDR1 is SGHTA and CDR2 is FQGTGA. CDR3 length: 17 residues. V lost 6 bases and J lost 8; bases outside the gene matches: 16. CDR3 in DNA: TGTGCCAGCAGTCCTTCAACTAGCGGGGTTAGAGCCCATGAGCAGTTCTTC. This encodes CASSPSTSGVRAHEQFF. Using reference TRBV7-3 and TRBJ2-1 for the parts outside the CDR3, the full variable domain is GAGVSQTPSNKVTEKGKYVELRCDPISGHTALYWYRQSLGQGPEFLIYFQGTGAADDSGLPNDRFFAVRPEGSVSTLKIQRTERGDSAVYLCASSPSTSGVRAHEQFFGPGTRLTVL.

The chain links TRBV5-1 to TRBJ2-2, with 8 positions matching TRBD1. Germline CDR1 SGHRS, CDR2 YFSETQ. The V segment lost 4 bases and the J segment 0 bases; nucleotides outside the gene matches: 5. This CDR3 is 16 amino acids long. The CDR3 loop is CASSNPGQANTGELFF. The CDR3 region has the DNA TGCGCCAGCAGCAATCCGGGACAGGCGAACACCGGGGAGCTGTTTTTT.

The chain carries TRBV28 and TRBJ2-7; D not resolved. The V end was cut by 3 bases, the J end by 2 bases, with 11 bases between. The CDR3 has 14 amino acids. Germline lookup yields CDR1 MDHEN and CDR2 SYDVKM. The CDR3, as DNA: TGTGCCAGCAGTTTTATGACCGTTCCCTACGAGCAGTACTTC. Encoded protein: CASSFMTVPYEQYF.

CDR3 sequence reads: CASGRPFTGELFF. The CDR3 nucleotides read TGTGCCAGCGGGAGGCCCTTCACCGGGGAGCTGTTTTTT. The V gene is TRBV28, the J gene TRBJ2-2, with a possible D match to TRBD2 (6 bases). V dropped 8 bases and J dropped 4 bases, with 11 bases sitting between them. Germline V gives CDR1 MDHEN, CDR2 SYDVKM. This CDR3 is 13 amino acids long.

This chain uses TRBV29-1 with TRBJ2-2; 7 bases are shared with TRBD1. The CDR3 sequence is 13 residues long. Trimming removed 6 bases from V and 4 bases from J; junction bases left unmatched: 5. Germline CDR1 is SQVTM and CDR2 is ANQGSEA. CDR3 protein: CSVHRGPTGELFF. Written as DNA, the CDR3 is TGCAGCGTCCACAGGGGTCCCACCGGGGAGCTGTTTTTT.

V usage is TRBV7-7 and J usage is TRBJ1-5, with no clear D. The CDR3 length is 20 residues. Per germline, CDR1 SSHAT and CDR2 FNYEAQ (reference sequence). V was pared by 2 bases and J by 2 bases, with 25 bases between. The CDR3 here is CASSLIIRPLYLPGNQPQHF. The CDR3, as DNA: TGTGCCAGCAGCTTAATCATTCGGCCCCTTTACCTTCCGGGCAATCAGCCCCAGCATTTT. The full variable domain, completed using reference TRBV7-7 and TRBJ1-5, is GAGVSQSPRYKVTKRGQDVTLRCDPISSHATLYWYQQALGQGPEFLTYFNYEAQPDKSGLPSDRFSAERPEGSISTLTIQRTEQRDSAMYRCASSLIIRPLYLPGNQPQHFGDGTRLSIL.

The genes are TRBV7-2 and TRBJ2-5; D is perhaps TRBD2 (6 bases). The J call may be in error: the DNA end matches TRBJ2-7 better. Germline lookup yields CDR1 SGHTA and CDR2 FQGNSA. This CDR3 comprises 15 residues. The CDR3 nucleotides are TGTGCCAGCAGCCCTAGCGTCGGCAGTTCCTACGAGCAGTACTTC. It is translated as CASSPSVGSSYEQYF.

V is TRBV2 and J is TRBJ1-4; weak D call: TRBD1 (5 bases). The V gene's germline CDR1 is SNHLY and CDR2 FYNNEI. This CDR3 has 14 amino acids. V lost 6 bases to trimming and J lost 6 bases, with 14 bases between them. The CDR3 DNA is TGTGCCAGCAGCCGGGGGGAGTGGGATGAAAAACTGTTTTTT. Translation gives CASSRGEWDEKLFF.

This clone showed up just once. The V call is TRBV5-1, the J call TRBJ1-4, with 8 bases fitting TRBD1. The CDR3 has 15 amino acids. Germline CDR1 is SGHRS and CDR2 is YFSETQ. V lost 3 bases, J lost 4 bases, and 5 bases stayed unmatched. The CDR3 nucleotides are TGCGCCAGCAGCTCAGGGGGCGTGGGTAATGAAAAACTGTTTTTT. Protein: CASSSGGVGNEKLFF.